Detailed here is one T cell receptor (beta chain). The antigen is not known. These data originate in a study of T cells in localized non-small cell lung cancer. General study findings and limits: For the top 100 tumor clones, a median roughly 55 also appeared in adjacent lung. Highest T cell clonality was seen in uninvolved adjacent lung, surpassing that measured in tumor. The tumor had only one region sequenced, so heterogeneity remains possible.

Some clones are missing from TCRdb's copy, which holds only in-frame ones; the method was immunoSEQ multiplex PCR. The repertoire includes roughly 40,000 clones, about 76% of them detected once, and about 7% sits in the top ten. Germline CDR1 reads MDHEN; CDR2 reads SYDVKM. The V and J ends lost 7 bases and 7 bases respectively, with 16 bases between them. This CDR3 contains 13 residues. The sequencing used peripheral blood mononuclear cells, collected before any cancer treatment. The chain joins TRBV28 to TRBJ1-2; a weak D match, TRBD1 (6 bases). The TCR originated in a male donor at least 60 years old with stage II lung adenocarcinoma. In DNA, the CDR3 is TGTGCCAGCAAGACGACACCCAGGGGTGGCTACACCTTC. It codes for CASKTTPRGGYTF.